The next 6 T cell receptor beta chains were all read from a single sample in a study of CD8 T cells in ankylosing spondylitis. Study conclusions and caveats: What appeared characteristic of ankylosing spondylitis blood was a TCR beta motif of several highly homologous variants.

Via MiXCR, TCRdb re-called the 5' RACE reads, giving one row per CDR3 protein. The table has tens of thousands of distinct CDR3 sequences, roughly 8.8% seen once. These receptors have no identified antigens. Input material: blood, either unsorted or a sorted T cell fraction (not recorded which). The origin of the receptors is a male donor with ankylosing spondylitis.

The CDR3 loop is CASSLANYGYTF. The CDR3 DNA sequence: TGTGCCAGCAGCTTAGCTAACTATGGCTACACCTTC. The chain employs TRBV7-9 and TRBJ1-2; the D is unclear. Germline V CDR1 and CDR2: SEHNR, FQNEAQ (reference sequence). The CDR3 consists of 12 residues. V was shortened by 0 bases and J by 1 base, with 0 bases between the two germline ends.

This clonotype was observed at least ten times. This rearrangement joins TRBV7-9 to TRBJ1-4; 7 nucleotides line up with TRBD1. Germline V CDR1 and CDR2: SEHNR, FQNEAQ (reference sequence). There are 14 residues in the CDR3. Trimming removed 5 bases from V and 5 bases from J; junction bases left unmatched: 5. The DNA of the CDR3 is TGTGCCAGCAGCCTCGTGACAGGGAATGAAAAACTGTTTTTT. It yields the protein CASSLVTGNEKLFF. Supplemented by reference TRBV7-9 and TRBJ1-4, the full variable domain reads DTGVSQNPRHKITKRGQNVTFRCDPISEHNRLYWYRQTLGQGPEFLTYFQNEAQLEKSRLLSDRFSAERPKGSFSTLEIQRTEQGDSAMYLCASSLVTGNEKLFFGSGTQLSVL.

CDR3 in DNA: TGTGCCAGCAGCTCCGGACTAGCGGGAGGGTTGGGAAACATTCAGTACTTC. Translation gives CASSSGLAGGLGNIQYF. The rearrangement uses TRBV11-3 and TRBJ2-4, with 15 bases identical to TRBD2. Trimming cost V 4 bases and J 6 bases; bases outside gene matches: 7. The CDR3 is made up of 17 amino acids. CDR1 is SGHNT and CDR2 is YENEEA in the germline V gene.

This clonotype was found many times. The genes are TRBV12-3 or TRBV12-4 and TRBJ2-2; 8 nucleotides align to TRBD2. Losses at the gene ends were 6 bases for V and 4 bases for J; bases not matched to a gene: 7. CDR3 length: 15 amino acids. The CDR3 bases are TGTGCCAGCAGCCTTGGGACTAGAACCACCGGGGAGCTGTTTTTT. Residues: CASSLGTRTTGELFF.

In its sample, this clonotype was seen many times. This CDR3 reads CASSQDVLDRARDTQYF. DNA of the CDR3: TGTGCCAGCAGCCAAGACGTCCTGGACAGGGCGCGAGATACGCAGTATTTT. This chain joins TRBV3-1 and TRBJ2-3; TRBD1 aligns across 8 bases. CDR1 and CDR2 from the germline V gene are LGHDT and YNNKEL (reference sequence). There are 17 residues in the CDR3. With V trimmed by 0 bases and J by 5 bases, 10 bases remained unmatched.

Concerning this clonotype: The junction departs from germline at one end; a sequencing error may be responsible. The chain recombines TRBV5-8 with TRBJ2-5, with D perhaps being TRBD1 or TRBD2 (5 bases each). This CDR3 spans 14 amino acids. The V gene's germline CDR1 is SGHTS and CDR2 YDEGEE. For the CDR3, the DNA is TGTACCAGCACCTTATTGGGGGAAAAAGAGACCCAGTACTTC. Amino acids: CTSTLLGEKETQYF.